The 5 T cell receptor beta chains listed next were all sequenced from one sample in a study of control samples from healthy donors and cancer patients. This table comes from immunoSEQ multiplex PCR, and its TCRdb copy is limited to in-frame clones, with some not included. This sample carries roughly 98,000 clones, about 92% of them seen once, and the ten largest clones take about 8.8%. The sequenced sample was blood. All receptors come from a man younger than 35 in good health.

The CDR3 spells CASSFSDSSYNEQFF. CDR3 nucleotide sequence: TGTGCCAGCAGTTTTAGCGACAGCTCCTACAATGAGCAGTTCTTC. The chain joins TRBV7-3 to TRBJ2-1; D may correspond to TRBD1 or TRBD2 (5 bases each). CDR3 length: 15 residues. The germline CDR1 and CDR2 sequences are SGHTA and FQGTGA. V was trimmed by 6 bases and J by 0 bases, leaving 12 bases between them.

The genes are TRBV4-2 and TRBJ2-1; D not resolved. CDR3 length: 14 amino acids. The V end was cut by 0 bases, the J end by 5 bases, with 8 bases between. Germline V CDR1 and CDR2: LGHNA, YNFKEQ. Here the CDR3 DNA reads TGTGCCAGCAGCCAAGAAAGAGGAAACAATGAGCAGTTCTTC. This codes for CASSQERGNNEQFF.

V is TRBV5-1 and J is TRBJ2-2; 7 bases match TRBD1. CDR1 and CDR2 from the germline V gene are SGHRS and YFSETQ. The CDR3 contains 14 residues. V lost 4 bases to trimming and J lost 5 bases; unmatched junction nucleotides: 5. DNA for the CDR3: TGCGCCAGCAGCACGGACAGGCAAACCGGGGAGCTGTTTTTT. This codes for CASSTDRQTGELFF.

V is TRBV6-5 and J is TRBJ1-6, with TRBD1 as a possible D gene (5 bases). This CDR3 has 14 amino acids. Looked up from germline, CDR1 is MNHEY and CDR2 is SVGAGI. Trimming cost V 0 bases and J 16 bases, with 16 bases left between them. CDR3 amino acids: CASSYSQFTGQLHF. In nucleotides, the CDR3 is TGTGCCAGCAGTTACTCTCAATTCACGGGGCAACTCCACTTT.

This chain joins TRBV6-5 and TRBJ2-2; D might be TRBD2 (5 bases). The V and J ends lost 0 bases and 4 bases respectively, with 6 bases between them. CDR1 is MNHEY and CDR2 is SVGAGI in the germline V gene. This CDR3 comprises 14 residues. The CDR3: CASSYSEGTGELFF. CDR3 sequence (DNA): TGTGCCAGCAGTTACTCCGAGGGCACCGGGGAGCTGTTTTTT.